This TCR beta chain was identified during a study of regulatory T cells in long-lasting Graves disease. Overall study results and limits: It was peripheral blood alone, not thyroid tissue, that was studied. Relative to new patients (roughly 900), persistent patients exhibited greater sharing of public clonotypes (around 3,000). Patients with persistent disease showed a bias toward TRBV28, TRBJ1-2 and TRBJ2-5.

Documented time point: newly diagnosed GD, antithyroid drugs for less than 3 months. TCR sequences were obtained from RNA taken from PBMCs. This clonotype was recorded many times. Its antigen is as yet unknown. CDR3-region Arm-PCR and iRepertoire HTBI primers produced the TCR beta libraries. TCRdb re-called the multiplex PCR reads with MiXCR, one entry per CDR3 protein. This table has over 450,000 distinct CDR3 sequences, about 11% appearing once. The CDR3 length is 13 residues. V lost 4 bases, J lost 2 bases, and 9 bases lay in between. From germline, CDR1 is MNHNS and CDR2 SASEGT. Separately, the same data were catalogued under a study of T cells in Graves' hyperthyroidism and ophthalmopathy.

The input for sequencing was peripheral blood mononuclear cells (PBMCs), taken at new diagnosis, from a patient treated with antithyroid drugs. V is TRBV6-1 and J is TRBJ2-7; D unclear. This TCR derives from a woman in her twenties or thirties with Graves disease. The CDR3 region is CASSGGITYEQYF. In DNA form, the CDR3 reads TGTGCCAGCAGTGGTGGTATTACCTACGAGCAGTACTTC.